These 15 T cell receptor beta chains came from one sample sequenced in a study of T cell repertoires in ileal Crohn's disease. Profiled with immunoSEQ multiplex PCR; TCRdb holds only in-frame clones, not every one. Found here are tens of thousands of clones, about four fifths of them singletons; the top ten hold 15% to 20%. The sample comprised ileal tissue. The receptors come from an adult with Crohn's disease.

The chain uses TRBV10-3 and TRBJ2-1; 13 bases are a match to TRBD2. Germline trimming cut 7 bases from V and 2 bases from J; bases unmatched to any gene: 17. The germline V gene has CDR1 ENHRY and CDR2 SYGVKD. This CDR3 has 20 residues. The chain's CDR3 is CAITASLGTSGKLAYNEQFF. The CDR3 DNA follows: TGTGCCATCACGGCCAGCCTAGGGACTAGCGGGAAACTAGCCTACAATGAGCAGTTCTTC.

The V gene is TRBV5-1, the J gene TRBJ2-1; possible D gene TRBD2, 6 bases. The V end lost 2 bases, the J end lost 0 bases, and 12 bases lay between the germline ends. CDR1 and CDR2 from the germline V gene are SGHRS and YFSETQ. The CDR3 consists of 16 residues. Written as DNA, the CDR3 is TGCGCCAGCAGCTTTGGGGGGAGAGTCTCCTACAATGAGCAGTTCTTC. Protein: CASSFGGRVSYNEQFF.

The chain uses TRBV7-9 and TRBJ2-6; maybe TRBD2 (6 bases). Per germline, CDR1 SEHNR and CDR2 FQNEAQ (reference sequence). CDR3 size: 14 residues. V was clipped by 5 bases and J by 12 bases, with 17 bases between them. The CDR3 DNA is TGTGCCAGCAGCCCTTCGGGGGACCTGGGCGTCCTGACTTTC. This codes for CASSPSGDLGVLTF.

V usage is TRBV27 and J usage is TRBJ2-5, with a tentative D call TRBD2 (5 bases). CDR1 is MNHEY, CDR2 SMNVEV, per germline (reference sequence). There are 14 residues in the CDR3. Between the trimmed V and J ends, which lost 5 bases and 2 bases, there was a span of 12 bases. The CDR3 DNA follows: TGTGCCAGCAGTCCGATGAGGGAGCAAGAGACCCAGTACTTC. Residues: CASSPMREQETQYF.

The rearrangement uses TRBV9 and TRBJ2-5; TRBD2 might be the D (6 bases). The CDR3 length is 14 residues. V was cut by 3 bases and J by 5 bases, with 14 bases left in between. CDR1 is SGDLS and CDR2 is YYNGEE in the germline V gene. This chain's CDR3 is CASSARRGAETQYF. CDR3 DNA: TGTGCCAGCAGCGCGAGGAGGGGTGCGGAGACCCAGTACTTC.

The chain employs TRBV20-1 and TRBJ2-1, with D perhaps TRBD1 (6 bases). Trimming left V 6 bases short and J 7 bases short, with 10 bases between. The CDR3 has 11 amino acids. Germline CDR1 DFQATT, CDR2 SNEGSKA (reference sequence). The CDR3 protein is CSASRGNEQFF. CDR3 nucleotide sequence: TGCAGTGCATCCAGGGGAAATGAGCAGTTCTTC.

The rearrangement uses TRBV29-1 and TRBJ2-7; 9 positions match TRBD1. V shed 4 bases, J shed 3 bases, and the junction held 4 bases outside the gene matches. Germline CDR1 SQVTM, CDR2 ANQGSEA. The CDR3 totals 13 residues. The CDR3 region is CSVGSGQGYEQYF. Written as DNA, the CDR3 is TGCAGCGTTGGGTCGGGACAGGGCTACGAGCAGTACTTC.

This clone occurred a few times. The V and J genes are TRBV30 and TRBJ2-7; 10 bases are a match to TRBD2. Looked up from germline, CDR1 is GTSNPN and CDR2 is SVGIG (reference sequence). This CDR3 comprises 13 residues. J gave up 11 bases and V 0 bases, and 7 bases lay outside the gene matches. CDR3 in amino acids: CAWSVGPSGSKYF. DNA for the CDR3: TGTGCCTGGAGTGTAGGGCCTAGCGGGAGTAAGTACTTC.

The chain links TRBV28 to TRBJ2-1; TRBD1 might be the D (6 bases). CDR1 MDHEN and CDR2 SYDVKM come from the germline V gene. The CDR3 covers 15 residues. Trimming cost V 4 bases and J 5 bases, with 15 bases left between them. The CDR3 bases are TGTGCCAGCAGTTACCGGGACACACGAGACAATGAGCAGTTCTTC. Its translation: CASSYRDTRDNEQFF. Complete variable domain (other parts from reference TRBV28 and TRBJ2-1): DVKVTQSSRYLVKRTGEKVFLECVQDMDHENMFWYRQDPGLGLRLIYFSYDVKMKEKGDIPEGYSVSREKKERFSLILESASTNQTSMYLCASSYRDTRDNEQFFGPGTRLTVL.

V and J are TRBV29-1 and TRBJ2-3; D possibly corresponds to TRBD1 (5 bases). Between the trimmed V and J ends, which lost 4 bases and 5 bases, there was a span of 10 bases. The germline CDR1 and CDR2 sequences are SQVTM and ANQGSEA. The CDR3 spans 12 residues. The CDR3 spells CSVGQGVDTQYF. The CDR3 DNA sequence: TGCAGCGTTGGCCAGGGTGTAGATACGCAGTATTTT.

This clone was picked up one time. V and J are TRBV7-3 and TRBJ1-6; a weak D match, TRBD1 (6 bases). CDR1 is SGHTA and CDR2 is FQGTGA in the germline V gene. The CDR3 covers 18 residues. V lost 1 base to trimming and J lost 6 bases, with 19 bases between them. As DNA, the CDR3 is TGTGCCAGCAGCTTAAGGGGCCCGACAGGTTTGGGTAATTCACCCCTCCACTTT. It codes for CASSLRGPTGLGNSPLHF.

J is TRBJ2-3 and V is TRBV5-5, with D tentatively TRBD2 (6 bases). From germline, CDR1 is SGHKS and CDR2 YYEKEE (reference sequence). The CDR3 extends over 15 amino acids. Between the trimmed V and J ends, which lost 0 bases and 2 bases, there was a span of 10 bases. CDR3 bases: TGTGCCAGCAGCTTGGGGAGGGGATACACAGATACGCAGTATTTT. Translation: CASSLGRGYTDTQYF.

This chain joins TRBV29-1 and TRBJ2-5; D remains unclear. This CDR3 is built from 12 residues. Looked up from germline, CDR1 is SQVTM and CDR2 is ANQGSEA. V lost 7 bases to trimming and J lost 0 bases, with 9 bases between them. CDR3 bases: TGCAGCGCCTCGAGGAACCAAGAGACCCAGTACTTC. Amino acid sequence: CSASRNQETQYF.

The chain joins TRBV19 to TRBJ2-3; 9 bases line up with TRBD1. V lost 10 bases, J lost 3 bases, and 11 bases stayed unmatched. CDR1 is LNHDA and CDR2 is SQIVND in the germline V gene (reference sequence). This CDR3 is 15 amino acids long. The CDR3 protein is CATRKTGGETDTQYF. The CDR3 DNA follows: TGTGCCACTAGAAAAACAGGGGGCGAAACAGATACGCAGTATTTT.

V and J are TRBV7-9 and TRBJ2-3; the D gene is possibly TRBD2 (5 bases). Per the germline V gene, CDR1 is SEHNR and CDR2 is FQNEAQ (reference sequence). CDR3 length equals 16 residues. V lost 5 bases and J 4 bases, leaving 19 bases between the germline ends. The CDR3 loop reads CASSPEMAGWADTQYF. CDR3 nucleotide sequence: TGTGCCAGCAGCCCTGAGATGGCGGGTTGGGCAGATACGCAGTATTTT.